The 30 T cell receptor beta chains reported below all come from one sample, sequenced in a study of blood T cell repertoires in COVID-19. Here immunoSEQ multiplex PCR was the method, and the copy in TCRdb shows in-frame clones only, minus some. This table has some 39,000 clones, more than 80% appearing once. The specimen was peripheral blood. The origin of the receptors is a man aged 55-75 years with acute or convalescent COVID-19.

The V and J genes are TRBV7-2 and TRBJ2-5; the D gene is possibly TRBD1 (5 bases). CDR1 is SGHTA and CDR2 is FQGNSA in the germline V gene. V shed 0 bases and J shed 2 bases, with 22 bases lying between them. The length of the CDR3 is 19 residues. The CDR3 loop is CASSLAGWGQGTIQETQYF. DNA of the CDR3: TGTGCCAGCAGCTTAGCCGGGTGGGGCCAGGGTACGATTCAAGAGACCCAGTACTTC.

The J gene is TRBJ2-2, the V gene TRBV19, with D perhaps matching TRBD1 (8 bases). The CDR3 runs to 16 residues. Looked up from germline, CDR1 is LNHDA and CDR2 is SQIVND (reference sequence). V was trimmed by 5 bases and J by 3 bases, leaving 16 bases between them. The CDR3 DNA reads as TGTGCCAGTAGTCTGGGGACAGGACTAGACACCGGGGAGCTGTTTTTT. It translates to CASSLGTGLDTGELFF.

This chain uses TRBV6-2 or TRBV6-3 with TRBJ2-1, with 8 bases aligning to TRBD2. The germline V gene has CDR1 MNHEY and CDR2 SVGEGT. The CDR3 totals 16 residues. The V gene end was trimmed by 5 bases and the J gene end by 7 bases; junction bases not matched to a gene: 13. CDR3 amino acids: CASSGAGAGEGNEQFF. The CDR3 DNA is TGTGCCAGCAGTGGAGCGGGAGCGGGAGAGGGGAATGAGCAGTTCTTC.

This clone was recorded only once. This chain's CDR3 is CASILEMCYGYTF. In DNA form, the CDR3 reads TGTGCCAGCATTCTCGAGATGTGCTATGGCTACACCTTC. The chain couples TRBV6-5 to TRBJ1-2; D unresolved. Trimming cost V 7 bases and J 4 bases, with 13 bases left between them. The CDR3 is 13 residues long. The germline gives CDR1 MNHEY, CDR2 SVGAGI.

The rearrangement uses TRBV10-3 and TRBJ2-5; 11 nucleotides agree with TRBD2. The V and J ends lost 4 bases and 1 base, in that order; junction bases with no gene match: 5. This CDR3 has 16 residues. CDR1 ENHRY and CDR2 SYGVKD come from the germline V gene. CDR3 DNA: TGTGCCATCAGTGGACCCGGGACTAGCGGCCAAGAGACCCAGTACTTC. Its translation is CAISGPGTSGQETQYF.

The chain recombines TRBV9 with TRBJ2-2; D is undetermined. The CDR3 spans 12 residues. The ends were cut back, 3 bases at V and 3 bases at J, with 3 bases in the middle. Germline V gives CDR1 SGDLS, CDR2 YYNGEE. CDR3 DNA sequence: TGTGCCAGCAGCGAGCACACCGGGGAGCTGTTTTTT. Its protein product is CASSEHTGELFF. The entire variable domain, with the rest obtained from reference TRBV9 and TRBJ2-2, is as follows: DSGVTQTPKHLITATGQRVTLRCSPRSGDLSVYWYQQSLDQGLQFLIQYYNGEERAKGNILERFSAQQFPDLHSELNLSSLELGDSALYFCASSEHTGELFFGEGSRLTVL.

The chain joins TRBV7-9 to TRBJ1-6; D possibly corresponds to TRBD1 (5 bases). Per germline, CDR1 SEHNR and CDR2 FQNEAQ (reference sequence). The CDR3 extends over 13 amino acids. V dropped 4 bases and J dropped 13 bases, with 14 bases sitting between them. CDR3 DNA sequence: TGTGCCAGCAGCTCCGGGGAGGGGAGGCCCCTCCACTTT. Translation gives CASSSGEGRPLHF.

The chain couples TRBV18 to TRBJ2-3; no reliable D call. Germline loops: CDR1 KGHSH, CDR2 LQKENI. Trimming removed 2 bases at V and 4 bases at J, with 7 bases between. The CDR3 is made up of 13 amino acids. The CDR3 sequence: CASSPIRADTQYF. CDR3 coding DNA: TGTGCCAGCTCACCAATTCGGGCAGATACGCAGTATTTT.

The V gene is TRBV5-1, the J gene TRBJ1-1; D gene uncertain. Trimming removed 0 bases at V and 4 bases at J, with 16 bases between. CDR3 length: 16 amino acids. CDR1 is SGHRS, CDR2 YFSETQ, per germline. CDR3 sequence reads: CASSLDLAPGSTEAFF. CDR3 sequence (DNA): TGCGCCAGCAGCTTGGATTTGGCCCCTGGTTCCACTGAAGCTTTCTTT.

The CDR3 is CASSFRTLSGTGEDQPQHF. The CDR3 DNA sequence: TGTGCCAGCAGTTTCCGAACACTATCCGGGACAGGGGAAGATCAGCCCCAGCATTTT. V is TRBV28 and J is TRBJ1-5; 10 bases agree with TRBD1. This CDR3 is built from 19 residues. V lost 3 bases and J lost 5; bases outside the gene matches: 16. Looked up from germline, CDR1 is MDHEN and CDR2 is SYDVKM.

This clone has just one count. CDR3: CASRSGRADNEQFF. Written as DNA, the CDR3 is TGTGCCAGCAGAAGCGGGAGGGCCGACAATGAGCAGTTCTTC. The V gene is TRBV6-5, the J gene TRBJ2-1; TRBD2 aligns across 10 bases. The germline gives CDR1 MNHEY, CDR2 SVGAGI. The CDR3 spans 14 residues. V was pared by 6 bases and J by 5 bases, with 4 bases of the junction left unmatched.

V is TRBV9 and J is TRBJ2-1; 7 nucleotides match TRBD1. The junction had 4 bases not matched to a gene; V was cut back by 0 bases and J by 4 bases. Germline assignment: CDR1 SGDLS and CDR2 YYNGEE. The CDR3 contains 15 residues. The CDR3 sequence: CASSVGQGEYNEQFF. The CDR3, as DNA: TGTGCCAGCAGCGTAGGACAGGGAGAGTACAATGAGCAGTTCTTC.

The rearrangement links TRBV30 to TRBJ2-7, with 9 bases aligning to TRBD2. Germline V gene lookup returns CDR1 GTSNPN and CDR2 SVGIG (reference sequence). Trimming took 4 bases from V and 4 from J; bases not matched to a gene: 17. This CDR3 contains 17 residues. The CDR3 nucleotides are TGTGCCTGGAAGACGAGGGTTGGGCTAGCGGGAAAGTACGAGCAGTACTTC. Protein sequence: CAWKTRVGLAGKYEQYF.

The gene calls are TRBV19 and TRBJ1-5; no firm D call. Germline V gene lookup returns CDR1 LNHDA and CDR2 SQIVND (reference sequence). Deletions cut 5 bases from V and 5 bases from J, with 13 bases between. The CDR3 is made up of 14 amino acids. CDR3 amino acids: CASSPFSSDQPQHF. CDR3 in DNA: TGTGCCAGTAGTCCCTTTTCATCGGATCAGCCCCAGCATTTT. Drawing the rest from reference TRBV19 and TRBJ1-5, the complete variable domain is DGGITQSPKYLFRKEGQNVTLSCEQNLNHDAMYWYRQDPGQGLRLIYYSQIVNDFQKGDIAEGYSVSREKKESFPLTVTSAQKNPTAFYLCASSPFSSDQPQHFGDGTRLSIL.

The chain uses TRBV3-1 (or the pseudogene TRBV3-2) and TRBJ1-4, with 7 bases identical to TRBD1. With 4 bases clipped from V and 8 bases from J, the junction kept 10 bases outside the gene matches. CDR3 size: 15 residues. Per the germline V gene, CDR1 is LGHDT and CDR2 is YNNKEL (reference sequence). Written as DNA, the CDR3 is TGTGCCAGCAGCCCCTACAGGGGCGGCGGCGAAAAACTGTTTTTT. Translation: CASSPYRGGGEKLFF.

CDR3 in amino acids: CASSQGRREQYF. The CDR3 DNA follows: TGTGCCAGCAGTCAGGGGCGGAGGGAGCAGTACTTC. The rearrangement uses TRBV6-5 and TRBJ2-7; D is perhaps TRBD1 (6 bases). Germline V gives CDR1 MNHEY, CDR2 SVGAGI. The CDR3 is 12 residues long. Deletions cut 5 bases from V and 7 bases from J, with 12 bases between.

The sample holds one count of this clone. The chain has TRBV24-1 and TRBJ2-3, with 9 bases fitting TRBD2. The CDR3 length is 16 residues. Germline CDR1 reads KGHDR; CDR2 reads SFDVKD. Trimming removed 4 bases from V and 4 bases from J; junction bases left unmatched: 8. The CDR3 DNA follows: TGTGCCACCAGTGACCCGACTAGCGGAGCACCAGATACGCAGTATTTT. Amino acids: CATSDPTSGAPDTQYF.

The chain is built from TRBV10-3 and TRBJ2-5, with D possibly being TRBD1 (5 bases). This CDR3 has 13 amino acids. The ends were cut back, 7 bases at V and 1 base at J, with 10 bases in the middle. Germline V gene lookup returns CDR1 ENHRY and CDR2 SYGVKD. In DNA form, the CDR3 reads TGTGCCATCACAGGACATACCCAAGAGACCCAGTACTTC. This sequence encodes CAITGHTQETQYF.

V gene TRBV30 combines with J gene TRBJ1-3, with a tentative D call TRBD1 (6 bases). CDR1 and CDR2 (germline): GTSNPN, SVGIG (reference sequence). Trimming stripped 1 base from V and 4 bases from J, with 14 bases between. The CDR3 has 15 residues. CDR3 nucleotide sequence: TGTGCCTGGAGTGATAACAGGGTAACAGGAAACACCATATATTTT. Encoded protein: CAWSDNRVTGNTIYF.

The chain's CDR3 is CASSSQSQGHGELFF. The CDR3 DNA follows: TGTGCCAGCAGCTCGCAATCACAGGGCCACGGGGAGCTGTTTTTT. The rearrangement joins TRBV7-2 to TRBJ2-2; possibly TRBD1 for D (6 bases). Germline V gene lookup returns CDR1 SGHTA and CDR2 FQGNSA. This CDR3 is built from 15 residues. V dropped 4 bases and J dropped 7 bases, with 16 bases sitting between them.

V is TRBV18 and J is TRBJ1-1; 9 bases line up with TRBD1. The V segment lost 3 bases and the J segment 7 bases; nucleotides outside the gene matches: 3. The CDR3 is 13 residues long. Germline CDR1 reads KGHSH; CDR2 reads LQKENI. CDR3 in amino acids: CASSPTGGREAFF. DNA of the CDR3: TGTGCCAGCTCACCGACAGGGGGACGTGAAGCTTTCTTT.

The chain uses TRBV5-1 and TRBJ1-1, with D tentatively TRBD1 (6 bases). The CDR3 is 15 amino acids. CDR1 and CDR2 from the germline V gene are SGHRS and YFSETQ. The V end was cut by 3 bases, the J end by 4 bases, with 16 bases between. The CDR3 DNA sequence: TGCGCCAGCAGCTCGCAAACAGGGTTGGGCACTGAAGCTTTCTTT. Its translation: CASSSQTGLGTEAFF.

V and J are TRBV3-1 (or the pseudogene TRBV3-2) and TRBJ1-3; possible D gene TRBD1, 6 bases. CDR3 size: 14 residues. The germline V gene encodes CDR1 LGHDT and CDR2 YNNKEL (reference sequence). V was shortened by 1 base and J by 10 bases, with 14 bases between the two germline ends. This chain's CDR3 is CASSQGGGLRTIYF. CDR3 in DNA: TGTGCCAGCAGCCAAGGGGGGGGCCTTCGGACCATATATTTT.

J is TRBJ2-5 and V is TRBV28, with TRBD2 matching 10 bases. CDR3 length: 14 amino acids. V was pared by 11 bases and J by 5 bases, with 11 bases of the junction left unmatched. Germline CDR1 reads MDHEN; CDR2 reads SYDVKM. The CDR3 bases are TGTGCCGCCAGCGGGGGGGCTGGTCCGGAGACCCAGTACTTC. It encodes CAASGGAGPETQYF.

The chain uses TRBV28 and TRBJ2-7; 9 positions match TRBD2. The CDR3 is made up of 17 amino acids. V shed 3 bases, J shed 3 bases, and the junction held 12 bases outside the gene matches. Germline V gene sequence: CDR1 MDHEN, CDR2 SYDVKM. CDR3 in DNA: TGTGCCAGCAGTTTCGGGCTAGCGGGACCTTATAACTACGAGCAGTACTTC. Protein product: CASSFGLAGPYNYEQYF.

The V and J genes are TRBV6-6 and TRBJ1-3, with D unclear. Per the germline V gene, CDR1 is MNHNY and CDR2 is SVGAGI (reference sequence). V dropped 7 bases and J dropped 1 base, with 5 bases sitting between them. This CDR3 has 12 residues. CDR3 bases: TGTGCCAGCACTCTGTCTGGAAACACCATATATTTT. Amino acids: CASTLSGNTIYF.

The CDR3 region has the DNA TGTGCCGGAGGGGGCATGGACTATGGCTACACCTTC. Protein product: CAGGGMDYGYTF. The chain links TRBV2 to TRBJ1-2, with TRBD1 matching over 7 bases. CDR3 size: 12 residues. Germline V lookup: CDR1 SNHLY, CDR2 FYNNEI. The trim removed 11 bases at V and 3 bases at J, leaving 6 bases unmatched.

The chain recombines TRBV6-5 with TRBJ2-7; the D gene is possibly TRBD1 (6 bases). V was trimmed by 9 bases and J by 1 base, leaving 13 bases between them. Germline V gene sequence: CDR1 MNHEY, CDR2 SVGAGI. This CDR3 has 13 residues. The CDR3 here is CASYRVGSYEQYF. For the CDR3, the DNA is TGTGCCAGTTACAGGGTAGGATCCTACGAGCAGTACTTC.

The chain couples TRBV2 to TRBJ2-7; D is possibly TRBD1 (6 bases). Germline V lookup: CDR1 SNHLY, CDR2 FYNNEI. The V end was cut by 4 bases, the J end by 9 bases, with 19 bases between. The CDR3 covers 14 residues. CDR3 residues: CASSGDTLLRGQYF. Here the CDR3 DNA reads TGTGCCAGCAGTGGGGACACCCTGCTACGAGGGCAGTACTTC.

V and J are TRBV3-1 (or the pseudogene TRBV3-2) and TRBJ2-7, with 9 bases fitting TRBD2. V dropped 1 base and J dropped 2; count of bases not matched to a gene: 3. The CDR3 is 15 residues long. Germline lookup yields CDR1 LGHDT and CDR2 YNNKEL (reference sequence). Here the CDR3 DNA reads TGTGCCAGCAGCCAAGGGACTAGCGCCACCTACGAGCAGTACTTC. This codes for CASSQGTSATYEQYF.